These T cell receptor beta chains were read from a single sample in a study of blood T cell repertoires in COVID-19. Profiling relied on immunoSEQ multiplex PCR, and the TCRdb table lists in-frame clones only, not all of them. The table includes around 200,000 clones, 84% detected once. Specimen: peripheral blood. The receptor source for this set is a woman over 75 with active or convalescent COVID-19. Each CDR3 is given with its conserved first and last residue. The D gene is left open where the match is weak. Clone size appears in some rows only: once, few, many, or a class for an expanded clone.

size,length,D,V,J,DNA,CDR3
-,15,-,TRBV7-9,TRBJ2-6,TGTGCCAGCAGCTCATGGGGGCCCGGGGCCAACGTCCTGACTTTC,CASSSWGPGANVLTF
-,14,-,TRBV6-6,TRBJ2-3,TGTGCCAGCAGCCACAGTGTCAGAACAGATACGCAGTATTTT,CASSHSVRTDTQYF
-,15,TRBD1,TRBV19,TRBJ2-2,TGTGCCAGTAGCCAGGGACAGGCGAACACCGGGGAGCTGTTTTTT,CASSQGQANTGELFF
-,12,-,TRBV27,TRBJ1-5,TGTGCCACCTCTACCCGTAATCAGCCCCAGCATTTT,CATSTRNQPQHF
once,14,TRBD1,TRBV7-3,TRBJ1-5,TGTGCCAGCAGCCTCACAGGGGGCAATCAGCCCCAGCATTTT,CASSLTGGNQPQHF
once,17,-,TRBV28,TRBJ1-6,TGTGCCAGCAGTCCCCCCTCTGGGGGAGGCTCGGATTCACCCCTCCACTTT,CASSPPSGGGSDSPLHF
-,14,-,TRBV28,TRBJ1-4,TGTGCCAGCAGTAAAACGGGGTTTAATGAAAAACTGTTTTTT,CASSKTGFNEKLFF
-,14,TRBD1,TRBV2,TRBJ2-2,TGTGCCAGCAGGGCCGGGACAGGGTACGGGGAGCTGTTTTTT,CASRAGTGYGELFF
few,12,-,TRBV18,TRBJ2-2,TGTGCCAGCAAAGGGGATACCGGGGAGCTGTTTTTT,CASKGDTGELFF
-,13,-,TRBV7-9,TRBJ2-5,TGTGCCAGCAAACTAGAAAACCAAGAGACCCAGTACTTC,CASKLENQETQYF
-,14,TRBD1,TRBV5-4,TRBJ1-4,TGTGCCAGCAGCCGGACAGGGATGAATGAAAAACTGTTTTTT,CASSRTGMNEKLFF
-,14,TRBD2,TRBV5-1,TRBJ2-3,TGCGCCAGCAGCGTGCTAGCGGGGGTAGATACGCAGTATTTT,CASSVLAGVDTQYF
-,17,TRBD2,TRBV27,TRBJ2-1,TGTGCCAGCAGTTTAGAGACTAGCGGGGCCAACCCCAATGAGCAGTTCTTC,CASSLETSGANPNEQFF
-,18,TRBD2,TRBV10-3,TRBJ2-5,TGTGCCATCAGTGAGGCTAGCGGGGGCCGTATAAGGGAAGAGACCCAGTACTTC,CAISEASGGRIREETQYF
-,13,-,TRBV3-1/TRBV3-2,TRBJ2-2,TGTGCCAGCAGACAGGAGAACACCGGGGAGCTGTTTTTT,CASRQENTGELFF
-,17,TRBD2,TRBV5-1,TRBJ2-7,TGCGCCAGCAGCTTGGATAGTCTAGCGGGTTTGTCCTACGAGCAGTACTTC,CASSLDSLAGLSYEQYF
-,16,-,TRBV19,TRBJ1-2,TGTGCCAGTAGTATAGGTCCAGGGATGGATTACTATGGCTACACCTTC,CASSIGPGMDYYGYTF
-,15,TRBD2,TRBV18,TRBJ2-7,TGTGCCAGCTCGCCCGGGGCTAGCGGGAGGTACGAGCAGTACTTC,CASSPGASGRYEQYF
-,12,-,TRBV6-5,TRBJ1-2,TGTGCCAGCACGGCGCGGAACTATGGCTACACCTTC,CASTARNYGYTF
-,15,-,TRBV5-1,TRBJ1-2,TGCGCCAGCAGCTTGGTGGACACCGCTACCTATGGCTACACCTTC,CASSLVDTATYGYTF
-,12,-,TRBV25-1,TRBJ1-2,TGTGCCAGCAGTGAATATTCACGGGGCTACACCTTC,CASSEYSRGYTF
-,15,-,TRBV28,TRBJ2-3,TGTGCCAGCAGTTTAAGGGTAGGACATACAGATACGCAGTATTTT,CASSLRVGHTDTQYF